One T cell receptor (beta chain) is described in this entry. Its antigen is undetermined. As controls, healthy donors matched for age and sex were used. TEMRA cells underwent FACS enrichment and CD8+ and CD4+ T cells underwent negative isolation. This sample is drawn from a study of CD8 T cells in Susac syndrome. An amount of RNA that ranged from roughly 0.45 to 1 ug was reverse transcribed with random hexamers. Amplification of TCR beta CDR3 by immunoSEQ multiplex PCR spanned 54 Vbeta and 13 Jbeta. Each CDR3 protein is one row after TCRdb ran MiXCR on the immunoSEQ multiplex PCR reads. The table records about 150,000 distinct CDR3 sequences, roughly 94% of them present only once. V was clipped by 9 bases and J by 5 bases, with 13 bases between them. This CDR3 is 12 amino acids long. Germline lookup yields CDR1 MNHEY and CDR2 SVGAGI. General study findings and limits: By the study's own acknowledgment, its TCR sequencing and HLA analysis included relatively few individuals.

This TCR came from a human donor in good health. The chain links TRBV6-5 to TRBJ1-2, with D uncertain. Material: CD4+ T cells from PBMCs. CDR3 amino acids: CASLSRGYGYTF. The CDR3 region has the DNA TGTGCCAGTCTCTCCCGTGGGTATGGCTACACCTTC.